The 24 T cell receptor beta chains reported below all come from one sample, sequenced in a study of blood T cell repertoires in COVID-19. Data came from immunoSEQ multiplex PCR; TCRdb stores just in-frame clones and leaves some out. Here the sample spans 210,000 or so clones, approximately 89% being singletons. Sequencing was carried out using PBMCs or T cells enriched from blood (not recorded which). These receptors were taken from a young woman who had been exposed to COVID-19.

The rearrangement joins TRBV27 to TRBJ2-5; no clear D. Germline V CDR1 and CDR2: MNHEY, SMNVEV (reference sequence). The CDR3 is made up of 11 amino acids. The V end was cut by 5 bases, the J end by 4 bases, with 5 bases between. CDR3 in DNA: TGTGCCAGCAGTCGAGTAGAGACCCAGTACTTC. It encodes CASSRVETQYF.

The table lists this clone with a count of one. The gene calls are TRBV2 and TRBJ1-2; 7 nucleotides line up with TRBD1. The CDR3 has 13 residues. The V gene end was trimmed by 5 bases and the J gene end by 5 bases; junction bases not matched to a gene: 5. Germline values: CDR1 SNHLY, CDR2 FYNNEI. The CDR3 loop is CASSYRGSYGYTF. As DNA, the CDR3 is TGTGCCAGCAGTTACAGGGGAAGTTATGGCTACACCTTC.

The rearrangement joins TRBV7-9 to TRBJ2-5, with D maybe TRBD2 (5 bases). The CDR3 is 16 residues long. Germline V gene sequence: CDR1 SEHNR, CDR2 FQNEAQ (reference sequence). V was pared by 5 bases and J by 4 bases, with 20 bases between. The CDR3 nucleotides are TGTGCCAGCAGCCGGACCCCCATACTAGGTAGAGAGACCCAGTACTTC. It encodes CASSRTPILGRETQYF.

The genes are TRBV19 and TRBJ1-1; 8 positions agree with TRBD1. CDR1 and CDR2 from the germline V gene are LNHDA and SQIVND (reference sequence). This CDR3 contains 14 residues. The ends lost 3 bases at V and 6 bases at J; junction bases unmatched: 6. CDR3 residues: CASSIGQGIPEAFF. CDR3 in DNA: TGTGCCAGTAGTATTGGACAGGGAATACCTGAAGCTTTCTTT.

CDR3 residues: CASSIPGTGSYNEQFF. The CDR3 nucleotides are TGTGCCAGTAGTATTCCGGGGACAGGGTCCTACAATGAGCAGTTCTTC. The chain employs TRBV19 and TRBJ2-1, with 9 bases lining up with TRBD1. The CDR3 consists of 16 residues. The J segment lost 1 base and the V segment lost 3 bases, leaving 4 bases of the junction unmatched. The germline V gene encodes CDR1 LNHDA and CDR2 SQIVND (reference sequence).

The J gene is TRBJ2-5, the V gene TRBV29-1; 11 nucleotides line up with TRBD2. This CDR3 has 16 residues. Germline loops: CDR1 SQVTM, CDR2 ANQGSEA. Germline trimming cut 6 bases from V and 2 bases from J; bases unmatched to any gene: 11. The CDR3 spells CSVGVSGRALQETQYF. DNA for the CDR3: TGCAGCGTGGGGGTTAGCGGGAGGGCCCTTCAAGAGACCCAGTACTTC.

Here the CDR3 DNA reads TGTGCCAGCAGCTTAGTGTCCGGACAGGGACAAGAGACCCAGTACTTC. The encoded protein is CASSLVSGQGQETQYF. The rearrangement links TRBV7-8 to TRBJ2-5, with 8 bases lining up with TRBD1. Germline-derived CDR1 and CDR2 are SGHVS and FQNEAQ. This CDR3 has 16 residues. Unmatched junction bases numbered 6, after V lost 1 base and J lost 2 bases.

The CDR3 coding sequence is TGTGCCAGCAGTGCCGCGACAGTGAGCTCCTACAATGAGCAGTTCTTC. Translated: CASSAATVSSYNEQFF. J is TRBJ2-1 and V is TRBV6-1, with D possibly being TRBD1 (5 bases). Germline V gene data show CDR1 as MNHNS and CDR2 as SASEGT. This CDR3 has 16 residues. Trimming took 4 bases from V and 0 from J, leaving 13 bases between them.

This rearrangement joins TRBV13 to TRBJ1-6, with unresolved D. Germline CDR1 reads PRHDT; CDR2 reads FYEKMQ (reference sequence). Trimming removed 5 bases at V and 0 bases at J, with 20 bases between. This CDR3 has 19 residues. The CDR3 sequence is CASSPRRELRSSYNSPLHF. In DNA form, the CDR3 reads TGTGCCAGCAGCCCCCGTAGAGAATTAAGGAGCTCCTATAATTCACCCCTCCACTTT.

This clone appeared once. The V call is TRBV28, the J call TRBJ1-4; 10 bases line up with TRBD1. The CDR3 contains 14 residues. Germline V gives CDR1 MDHEN, CDR2 SYDVKM. V shed 6 bases, J shed 6 bases, and the junction held 4 bases outside the gene matches. The CDR3 sequence: CASRSTGGYEKLFF. In DNA form, the CDR3 reads TGTGCCAGCAGGTCGACAGGGGGCTATGAAAAACTGTTTTTT.

The rearrangement joins TRBV10-3 to TRBJ1-2, with 7 bases fitting TRBD1. The V gene's germline CDR1 is ENHRY and CDR2 SYGVKD. V trimming: 4 bases; J trimming: 4 bases; junction bases outside the gene matches: 0. The CDR3 totals 12 residues. CDR3 protein: CAISGDSYGYTF. CDR3 sequence (DNA): TGTGCCATCAGTGGGGACAGCTATGGCTACACCTTC.

The V and J genes are TRBV6-5 and TRBJ1-1, with D uncertain. Germline V lookup: CDR1 MNHEY, CDR2 SVGAGI. The ends were cut back, 0 bases at V and 0 bases at J, with 8 bases in the middle. The CDR3 has 15 residues. CDR3 residues: CASSYSFGMNTEAFF. For the CDR3, the DNA is TGTGCCAGCAGTTACTCTTTCGGGATGAACACTGAAGCTTTCTTT.

This clone was counted a single time. V and J are TRBV12-5 and TRBJ2-5; 13 bases agree with TRBD2. Trimming took 3 bases from V and 2 from J; bases not matched to a gene: 3. Germline V gene data show CDR1 as LGHNT and CDR2 as FRNRAP. The CDR3 runs 16 residues. CDR3 coding DNA: TGTGCTAGTGGTTTAAGGACTAGCGGGAGTCAAGAGACCCAGTACTTC. Translation gives CASGLRTSGSQETQYF.

J is TRBJ1-1 and V is TRBV5-1; maybe TRBD1 (5 bases). Per the germline V gene, CDR1 is SGHRS and CDR2 is YFSETQ. V was cut by 0 bases and J by 0 bases, with 6 bases left in between. CDR3 length: 14 amino acids. CDR3 sequence reads: CASSLEGVNTEAFF. DNA for the CDR3: TGCGCCAGCAGCTTGGAAGGGGTGAACACTGAAGCTTTCTTT.

The V and J genes are TRBV28 and TRBJ1-5; a possible D gene is TRBD1 (6 bases). V was shortened by 3 bases and J by 5 bases, with 11 bases between the two germline ends. From germline, CDR1 is MDHEN and CDR2 SYDVKM. This CDR3 is built from 14 residues. DNA for the CDR3: TGTGCCAGCAGTTTGTGGGACACCGATCAGCCCCAGCATTTT. This gives the protein CASSLWDTDQPQHF. The full variable domain, its missing parts supplied by reference TRBV28 and TRBJ1-5, is DVKVTQSSRYLVKRTGEKVFLECVQDMDHENMFWYRQDPGLGLRLIYFSYDVKMKEKGDIPEGYSVSREKKERFSLILESASTNQTSMYLCASSLWDTDQPQHFGDGTRLSIL.

As concerns this clone: An end of the junction does not agree with germline; a read error may underlie this. The chain employs TRBV7-7 and TRBJ1-5, with D possibly being TRBD1 (5 bases). Germline CDR1 SSHAT, CDR2 FNYEAQ (reference sequence). This CDR3 is 17 amino acids long. This CDR3 is CASSLGAGCRINQPQHF. DNA of the CDR3: TGTGCTAGCAGCTTAGGGGCAGGGTGTCGTATCAATCAGCCCCAGCATTTT.

The J gene is TRBJ1-3, the V gene TRBV2; 7 bases map to TRBD1. Germline assignment: CDR1 SNHLY and CDR2 FYNNEI. V shed 6 bases and J 1 base; nucleotides not matched to a gene: 3. The CDR3 loop spans 14 amino acids. Here the CDR3 reads CASRLTGSGNTIYF. As DNA, the CDR3 is TGTGCCAGCAGACTGACAGGGTCTGGAAACACCATATATTTT.

This sequence joins TRBV28 and TRBJ1-5; 8 nucleotides agree with TRBD1. The CDR3 runs to 17 residues. In germline, CDR1 is MDHEN, CDR2 SYDVKM. V was clipped by 5 bases and J by 5 bases; unmatched bases: 14. CDR3 amino acids: CASSQGQGRKLDQPQHF. CDR3 coding DNA: TGTGCCAGCAGTCAAGGACAGGGACGAAAGTTGGATCAGCCCCAGCATTTT.

V is TRBV10-3 and J is TRBJ1-1, with D maybe TRBD1 (6 bases). This CDR3 is 14 amino acids long. V lost 2 bases and J 4 bases, leaving 11 bases between the germline ends. Germline loops: CDR1 ENHRY, CDR2 SYGVKD. The CDR3: CAISEDAGATEAFF. CDR3 sequence (DNA): TGTGCCATCAGTGAGGATGCAGGGGCCACTGAAGCTTTCTTT.

The chain carries TRBV27 and TRBJ1-2; D is undetermined. Germline V gene sequence: CDR1 MNHEY, CDR2 SMNVEV (reference sequence). CDR3 size: 14 residues. The V end was cut by 2 bases, the J end by 1 base, with 8 bases between. This CDR3 reads CASSLDGFNYGYTF. The CDR3 coding sequence is TGTGCCAGCAGTTTAGACGGGTTTAACTATGGCTACACCTTC.

The chain is built from TRBV29-1 and TRBJ2-1; weak D call: TRBD1 (5 bases). This CDR3 has 11 amino acids. CDR1 and CDR2 from the germline V gene are SQVTM and ANQGSEA. V was pared by 8 bases and J by 4 bases, with 9 bases between. The DNA of the CDR3 is TGCAGCTTCAGGGATTACAATGAGCAGTTCTTC. Its translation: CSFRDYNEQFF.

The chain is built from TRBV5-6 and TRBJ2-5, with TRBD1 matching 7 bases. The CDR3 spans 15 residues. Germline V lookup: CDR1 SGHDT, CDR2 YYEEEE. V shed 0 bases and J 0 bases; nucleotides not matched to a gene: 2. The CDR3 coding sequence is TGTGCCAGCAGCTTGGGGGGACAGCACCAAGAGACCCAGTACTTC. It specifies CASSLGGQHQETQYF.

This chain uses TRBV29-1 with TRBJ2-7; the match to TRBD1 covers 9 bases. V trimming: 1 base; J trimming: 6 bases; junction bases outside the gene matches: 4. The CDR3 consists of 13 residues. The germline CDR1 and CDR2 sequences are SQVTM and ANQGSEA. This CDR3 is CSVEGDRVVEQYF. For the CDR3, the DNA is TGCAGCGTTGAAGGGGACAGGGTCGTCGAGCAGTACTTC.

The V and J genes are TRBV28 and TRBJ1-4, with a weak D call TRBD1 (5 bases). Trimming took off 3 bases at V and 8 bases at J, with 13 bases between the two ends. The CDR3 is 14 amino acids. Germline assignment: CDR1 MDHEN and CDR2 SYDVKM. The CDR3 nucleotides read TGTGCCAGCAGTTTTCAGTCGGGGGAAGAAAAACTGTTTTTT. Its protein is CASSFQSGEEKLFF.